This T cell receptor beta chain was obtained from a study of CD8 T cells in Susac syndrome. Whole-study results and caveats: Susac-specific public clones in total CD8+ repertoires numbered about 17; in CD8+ TEMRA repertoires, they numbered about 5.

The study sequenced TCR beta in blood CD8+ and CD4+ T cells. The Susac syndrome patients fit the recently defined diagnostic criteria for definite or probable disease. A note on this clonotype: What it recognizes is unknown.

An amount of RNA that ranged from roughly 0.45 to 1 ug was reverse transcribed with random hexamers. The immunoSEQ assay covered 54 Vbeta and 13 Jbeta segments for CDR3. TCRdb passed the immunoSEQ multiplex PCR reads through MiXCR, listing each CDR3 protein once. This sample yields 84,000 or so distinct CDR3 sequences, of which just under 95% are seen a single time; 0.4% to 0.5% belongs to the top ten. The CDR3 extends over 15 amino acids. The ends were cut back, 3 bases at V and 2 bases at J, with 13 bases in the middle. The sample consisted of CD8+ T cells from PBMCs. The clonotype comes from a human donor with Susac syndrome. The V and J genes are TRBV12-3 or TRBV12-4 and TRBJ1-2, with a tentative D call TRBD1 (5 bases). Written as DNA, the CDR3 is TGTGCCAGCAGTTTCTGGGTGGGGGGGAACTATGGCTACACCTTC. Translated, it gives CASSFWVGGNYGYTF.